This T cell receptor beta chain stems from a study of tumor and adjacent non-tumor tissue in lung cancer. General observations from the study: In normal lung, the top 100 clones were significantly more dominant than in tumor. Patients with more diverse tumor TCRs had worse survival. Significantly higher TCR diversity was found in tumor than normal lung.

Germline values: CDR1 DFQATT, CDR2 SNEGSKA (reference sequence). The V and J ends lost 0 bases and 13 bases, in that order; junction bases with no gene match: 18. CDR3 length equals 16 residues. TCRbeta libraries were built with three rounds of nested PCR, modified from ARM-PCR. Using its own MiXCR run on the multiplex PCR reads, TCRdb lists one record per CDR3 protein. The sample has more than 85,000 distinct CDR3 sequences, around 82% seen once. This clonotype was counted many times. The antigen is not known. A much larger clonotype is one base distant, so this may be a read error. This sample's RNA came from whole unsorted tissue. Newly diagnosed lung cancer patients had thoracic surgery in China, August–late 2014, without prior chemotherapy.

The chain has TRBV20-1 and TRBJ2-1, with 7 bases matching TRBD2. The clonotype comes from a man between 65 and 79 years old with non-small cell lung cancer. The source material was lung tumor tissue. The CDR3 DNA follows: TGCAGTGCTAGAGATGCACAAGGACTAGTGGGAGAAGTCCAGTTCTTC. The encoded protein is CSARDAQGLVGEVQFF.